This T cell receptor (beta chain) was recorded in a study of human T cells and chemical hapten exposure (dated by TCRdb to about 2021). Regarding the complete study: Libraries were pooled for sequencing, and per-sample TCR yields varied mainly because of small differences in library volumes within the pool. From each blood RNA sample, both TCR alpha and TCR beta chains were sequenced. The study tracked peripheral blood TCR repertoire changes in vivo during primary and secondary sensitization to the hapten diphenylcyclopropenone (DPC) in alopecia patients.

Libraries were built with 5' RACE. Reads for this sample came from an Illumina MiSeq. During library preparation, unique molecular identifiers were attached to individual cDNA molecules so that TCRs could be counted quantitatively and reproducibly. Turning to the authors' computational methods: Samples had a median of roughly 98,000 TCRs, with a range from about 23,224 to 690,600. The Decombinator software suite was used to annotate V, J and CDR3 in the TCR reads. To make PS versus PT1 abundance plots, every sample was subsampled to the same number of TCRs (28,000). TCRs were defined as expanded if absent before sensitization and observed at least eight times at the 2-week time point. TCRdb handled the public reads itself, with Q25 trimming in fastp and clone calling in MiXCR, and kept productive beta chains. Rows are unified per CDR3 protein, each entry keeping the most common DNA and genes. For this entry, the V and J calls and clone size follow TCRdb and not the study's own pipeline. The sample profile shows tens of thousands of distinct CDR3 sequences; 7% to 8% of them were found once. The leading ten clones occupy approximately 2.5% of the sample.

Total RNA was extracted from unfractionated whole blood that had been collected in Tempus Blood RNA tubes. Five healthy volunteers acted as controls for TCR sequencing and had blood drawn at day 0, 2 weeks and 6 weeks. This clonotype came up a few times. It has no known antigen specificity. The record has no base qualities; no much larger clone is one base away. General study outcomes and caveats: No change with DPC sensitization was found in the number of TCRs above 1 in 1000 frequency, and no evidence of global repertoire structure alterations was found. Repeated subsampling changed both the strength of the expansion versus patch-test correlation and the threshold at which that correlation became significant.

Based on the germline V gene (reference sequence), the CDR1 and CDR2 sequences are DFQATT and SNEGSKA. V and J lose 0 bases and 0 bases, and a span of 8 bases separates them. The CDR3 starts with the cysteine, ends with the phenylalanine, and has 14 residues. The entry retains the CDR3 DNA only, 42 bases that are in frame from base 1. The chain employs TRBV20-1 and TRBJ1-1, with the D segment identity uncertain. The clonotype was recovered from a male donor in good health. The nucleotide sequence is given as TGCAGTGCTAGAGAGGTGGGCTTGAACACTGAAGCTTTCTTT. Translated, it gives CSAREVGLNTEAFF.